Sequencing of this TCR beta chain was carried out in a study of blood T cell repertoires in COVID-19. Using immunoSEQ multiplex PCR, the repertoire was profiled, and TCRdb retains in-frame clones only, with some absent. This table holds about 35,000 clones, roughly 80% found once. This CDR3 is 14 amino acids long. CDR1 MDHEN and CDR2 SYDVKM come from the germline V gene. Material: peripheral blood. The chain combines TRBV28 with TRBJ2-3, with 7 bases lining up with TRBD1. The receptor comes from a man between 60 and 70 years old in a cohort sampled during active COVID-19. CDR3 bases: TGTTACCCGGGACAGACCCGACAAGCGGATACGCAGTATTTT. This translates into CYPGQTRQADTQYF.